Detailed here is one T cell receptor (beta chain). Its antigen is undetermined. The data were produced by immunoSEQ multiplex PCR, yet TCRdb's version contains in-frame clones alone and is incomplete. Altogether 84,000 or so clones are present, about nine tenths being singletons, with the ten largest covering about 3.5%. This record comes from a study of T cell responses to AZD1222 COVID-19 vaccine. Study-wide results and limits: Seropositive status at baseline applied to only a handful of AZD1222 recipients. Spike-specific TCR repertoires showed rising breadth and depth after two AZD1222 doses.

CDR1 SGHTA and CDR2 FQGNSA come from the germline V gene. The CDR3 spans 15 residues. Losses at the gene ends were 3 bases for V and 6 bases for J; bases not matched to a gene: 7. Pooled together were second doses at about 4 or about 12 weeks. Material: peripheral blood, obtained 28 days after the second AZD1222 dose. This receptor was taken from an adult who received the AZD1222 COVID-19 vaccine. The chain couples TRBV7-2 to TRBJ2-1; TRBD2 agrees at 8 bases. This chain's CDR3 is CASSLGAGDPNEQFF. The CDR3 DNA is TGTGCCAGCAGCTTGGGAGCGGGAGACCCCAATGAGCAGTTCTTC.